Many counts were recorded for the clone carrying this TCR beta chain. Investigators amplified TCR beta CDR3 regions from RNA transcripts. First-round RT-PCR used HTBI primers; second-round multiplex PCR followed. TCRdb re-analysed the multiplex PCR reads in MiXCR, keeping a single row per CDR3 protein. The sample carries around 400,000 distinct CDR3 sequences, about a sixth recorded once. The sample comes from a study of Graves' ophthalmopathy and Graves' hyperthyroidism. Trimming shortened V by 5 bases and J by 1 base, and 17 bases separated the two germline ends. Germline V gene data show CDR1 as LNHNV and CDR2 as YYDKDF (reference sequence). This CDR3 has 16 amino acids. Moderate-to-severe activity, with CAS ≥3, NOSPECS ≥4 and duration under 3 months, characterized the donors with ophthalmopathy. Reliance was placed on clinical symptoms, serum thyroxine, TRAb, thyroid ultrasound and orbital computed tomography for diagnosis. Roughly 9 ml of fresh blood yielded the PBMCs by density gradient.

The sequencing sample was made of peripheral blood. This clonotype originated in a young woman with Graves' ophthalmopathy. V and J are TRBV15 and TRBJ2-5, with a tentative D call TRBD1 (5 bases). The CDR3 reads CATSRPPQDPQETQYF. As DNA, the CDR3 is TGTGCCACCAGCCGCCCTCCACAGGACCCCCAAGAGACCCAGTACTTC.